The TCR beta chain described here comes from a study of blood T cell repertoires in COVID-19. This CDR3 is 13 amino acids long. The V gene end was trimmed by 5 bases and the J gene end by 3 bases; junction bases not matched to a gene: 2. Germline CDR1 and CDR2: SQVTM and ANQGSEA. Here immunoSEQ multiplex PCR was the method, and the copy in TCRdb shows in-frame clones only, minus some. The table includes about 190,000 clones, approximately 84% detected once. This TCR was recovered from a woman aged 25 to 39 who had recovered from COVID-19. The rearrangement uses TRBV29-1 and TRBJ2-1; 9 nucleotides match TRBD2. The specimen sequenced was PBMCs or T cells enriched from blood (not recorded which). As DNA, the CDR3 is TGCAGCGTTACTAGCGGGTACTACAATGAGCAGTTCTTC. Its translation is CSVTSGYYNEQFF.